Detailed here is one T cell receptor beta chain. V lost 2 bases to trimming and J lost 1 base; unmatched junction nucleotides: 7. CDR3 size: 17 residues. Germline CDR1 reads SGDLS; CDR2 reads YYNGEE. How the authors handled the data: Amplifying reference gene primers gave estimates of nucleated cell counts. Repertoires were generated with immunoSEQ multiplex PCR, while TCRdb's copy carries only in-frame clones and drops some. D and trimming come from the DNA, and the V and J calls and clone size come from that table. Of some 260,000 clones detected, 88% appear once; the ten largest clones hold 0.65% to 0.9%. This sample is part of a study of blood T cell repertoires in COVID-19. Study at large: Samples of COVID-19 (acute and convalescent) were obtained from the United States, Italy and Spain.

This receptor was obtained from a woman under 40 with acute or convalescent COVID-19. The sample consisted of peripheral blood. V usage is TRBV9 and J usage is TRBJ2-3; 10 bases are a match to TRBD1. This chain's CDR3 is CASSVRPGTGGTDTQYF. CDR3 coding DNA: TGTGCCAGCAGCGTGCGCCCCGGGACAGGGGGCACAGATACGCAGTATTTT.